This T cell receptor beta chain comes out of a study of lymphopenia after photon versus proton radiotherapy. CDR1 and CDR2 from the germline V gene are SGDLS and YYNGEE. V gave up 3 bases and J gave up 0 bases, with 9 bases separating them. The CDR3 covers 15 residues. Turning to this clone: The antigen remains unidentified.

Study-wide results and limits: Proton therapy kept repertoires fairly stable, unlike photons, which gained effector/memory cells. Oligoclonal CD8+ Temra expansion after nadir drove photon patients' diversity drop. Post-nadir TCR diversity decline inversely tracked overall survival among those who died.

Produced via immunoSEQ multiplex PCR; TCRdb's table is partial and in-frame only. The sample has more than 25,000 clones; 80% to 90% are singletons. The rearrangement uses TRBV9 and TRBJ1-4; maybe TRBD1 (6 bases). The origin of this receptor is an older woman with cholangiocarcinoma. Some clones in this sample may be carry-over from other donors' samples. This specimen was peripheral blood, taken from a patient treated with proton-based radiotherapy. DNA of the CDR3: TGTGCCAGCAGCGGGGACAAAGCAACTAATGAAAAACTGTTTTTT. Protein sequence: CASSGDKATNEKLFF.